The rows below give T cell receptor beta chains drawn from one sample of a study of cytomegalovirus exposure and HLA in healthy donors. Measured with immunoSEQ multiplex PCR; TCRdb has only the in-frame clones, and not every one. The data hold about 190,000 clones, with around 85% observed a single time. The sequenced material came from PBMCs. These receptor sequences come from a man aged 35 to 55 in good health and CMV-seropositive. Each CDR3 is given with its conserved first and last residue. Each record gives: D gene, J gene, V gene, clone size, CDR3 DNA, CDR3 protein. A D gene is named only where the DNA matches it firmly. Rows may omit the clone size; those that give it use once, few, many or a size class.

- TRBJ2-7 TRBV30 - TGTGCCTGCAGGGCGACCTACGAGCAGTACTTC CACRATYEQYF
TRBD2 TRBJ2-3 TRBV9 once TGTGCCAGCAGCGACCGGACTAGCTCGGTTTCAGATACGCAGTATTTT CASSDRTSSVSDTQYF
- TRBJ2-2 TRBV6-5 few TGTGCCAGCACCCAGGGTCCCGGGGAGCTGTTTTTT CASTQGPGELFF
- TRBJ1-1 TRBV6-5 - TGTGCCAGCAGTAGGGGGATGAACACTGAAGCTTTCTTT CASSRGMNTEAFF
TRBD2 TRBJ2-3 TRBV9 - TGTGCCAGCAGCGTCCGGGGGGGCTGGGAACCAGATACGCAGTATTTT CASSVRGGWEPDTQYF
TRBD1 TRBJ2-7 TRBV2 - TGTGCCAGCAGTATCGGACAGGGCTACGAGCAGTACTTC CASSIGQGYEQYF
- TRBJ2-3 TRBV6-4 - TGTGCCAGCAGGGCTGATCCCACAGATACGCAGTATTTT CASRADPTDTQYF
- TRBJ1-2 TRBV6-5 once TGTGCCAGCAGTTACTCGGACAGCCACTATGGCTACACCTTC CASSYSDSHYGYTF
- TRBJ1-1 TRBV29-1 - TGCAGCGTTGGAGGGAGGGAAGCTTTCTTT CSVGGREAFF
- TRBJ2-1 TRBV28 once TGTGCCAGCACCCCCTCTTACAATGAGCAGTTCTTC CASTPSYNEQFF
TRBD2 TRBJ2-3 TRBV30 once TGTGCCTGGAGTGTGGGGACTAGCGGGAGCACAGATACGCAGTATTTT CAWSVGTSGSTDTQYF
- TRBJ1-2 TRBV27 - TGTGCCAGCAGTTCGACGGACTTTTCCGGCTACACCTTC CASSSTDFSGYTF
- TRBJ2-2 TRBV18 - TGTGCCAGCTCACCAGGAGTGAACACCGGGGAGCTGTTTTTT CASSPGVNTGELFF
TRBD1 TRBJ2-7 TRBV27 - TGTGCCAGCAGTCGGCAGGTACCTTCGCCGGGACAGGGTTACGAGCAGTACTTC CASSRQVPSPGQGYEQYF
- TRBJ1-2 TRBV5-3 - TGTGCCAGAAGCTGCGGCGGCTACACCTTC CARSCGGYTF
- TRBJ1-1 TRBV21-1 - TGTGCCAGCAGCAAAGATGAAGGGGTGCCTGAAGCTTTCTTT CASSKDEGVPEAFF